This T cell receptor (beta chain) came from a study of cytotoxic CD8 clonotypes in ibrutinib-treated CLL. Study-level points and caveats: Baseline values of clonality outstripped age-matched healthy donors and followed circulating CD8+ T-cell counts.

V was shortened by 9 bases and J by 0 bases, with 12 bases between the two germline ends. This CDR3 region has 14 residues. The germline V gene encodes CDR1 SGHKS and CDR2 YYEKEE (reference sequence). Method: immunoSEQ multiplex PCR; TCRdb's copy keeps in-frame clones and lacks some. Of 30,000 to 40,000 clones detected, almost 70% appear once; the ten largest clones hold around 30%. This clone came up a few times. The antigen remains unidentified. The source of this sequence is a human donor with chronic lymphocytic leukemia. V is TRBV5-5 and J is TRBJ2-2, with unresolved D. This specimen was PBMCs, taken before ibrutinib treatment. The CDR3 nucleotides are TGTGCCACTAAAAGCCCTCCGAACACCGGGGAGCTGTTTTTT. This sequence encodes CATKSPPNTGELFF.